This TCR beta chain was sequenced during a study of cytomegalovirus exposure and HLA in healthy donors. In the PCR, 60 Vbeta and 13 Jbeta primers were used. Measured with immunoSEQ multiplex PCR; TCRdb has only the in-frame clones, and not every one. Seen here are some 120,000 clones, 74% observed once, and the top ten hold approximately 1.9%. CDR1 is SGHAT and CDR2 is FQNNGV in the germline V gene. Trimming at V came to 5 bases and at J to 4 bases, leaving 11 bases not matched to a gene. This CDR3 has 16 amino acids. The chain is built from TRBV11-2 and TRBJ2-1; 7 bases align to TRBD2. The TCR was taken from a human donor in good health. Sequenced: PBMCs. The CDR3, as DNA: TGTGCCAGCAGCGCGGGAGAGAGACGGATTTACAATGAGCAGTTCTTC. Its protein product is CASSAGERRIYNEQFF.